Each of the 12 T cell receptor beta chains below was sequenced from the same sample in a study of T cells in tumors after PD-1 blockade. Clones were read by immunoSEQ multiplex PCR, and TCRdb kept only the in-frame ones, dropping some. The sample consists of about 8,200 clones, 62% of them appearing once. As for time point: second of two post-therapy site-matched biopsies two to three months apart. The source was tumor tissue, collected after anti-PD-1 treatment. These receptor sequences come from a human donor with basal cell carcinoma.

This chain uses TRBV5-1 with TRBJ2-7; 9 bases are shared with TRBD1. V was pared by 3 bases and J by 2 bases, with 6 bases of the junction left unmatched. The length of the CDR3 is 15 residues. In germline, CDR1 is SGHRS, CDR2 YFSETQ. CDR3 sequence: CASSSAGQGPYEQYF. CDR3 DNA: TGCGCCAGCAGCTCCGCGGGACAGGGCCCCTACGAGCAGTACTTC.

The rearrangement links TRBV6-1 to TRBJ1-5, with a weak D call TRBD1 (5 bases). CDR1 is MNHNS, CDR2 SASEGT, per germline. CDR3 size: 14 residues. V gave up 3 bases and J gave up 7 bases, with 13 bases separating them. In nucleotides, the CDR3 is TGTGCCAGCAGTGAGTCAGGGTCAGGGCAGCCCCAGCATTTT. Protein: CASSESGSGQPQHF.

This chain joins TRBV18 and TRBJ1-2, with D unclear. This CDR3 has 13 residues. V shed 2 bases and J shed 8 bases, with 12 bases lying between them. The germline CDR1 and CDR2 sequences are KGHSH and LQKENI. The CDR3 spells CASSPARVGGYTF. The CDR3 coding sequence is TGTGCCAGCTCACCAGCCCGGGTAGGAGGCTACACCTTC. Using reference TRBV18 and TRBJ1-2 for the parts outside the CDR3, the full variable domain is NAGVMQNPRHLVRRRGQEARLRCSPMKGHSHVYWYRQLPEEGLKFMVYLQKENIIDESGMPKERFSAEFPKEGPSILRIQQVVRGDSAAYFCASSPARVGGYTFGSGTRLTVV.

The chain uses TRBV5-6 and TRBJ2-3, with TRBD2 matching over 12 bases. The germline CDR1 and CDR2 sequences are SGHDT and YYEEEE. This CDR3 region has 15 residues. The V gene end was trimmed by 4 bases and the J gene end by 9 bases; junction bases not matched to a gene: 9. The DNA of the CDR3 is TGTGCCAGCAGCCGGACTAGCGGGGATGTTTGGACGCAGTATTTT. Translated, it gives CASSRTSGDVWTQYF. Based on the CDR3 plus reference TRBV5-6 and TRBJ2-3, the full variable domain is DAGVTQSPTHLIKTRGQQVTLRCSPKSGHDTVSWYQQALGQGPQFIFQYYEEEERQRGNFPDRFSGHQFPNYSSELNVNALLLGDSALYLCASSRTSGDVWTQYFGPGTRLTVL.

J is TRBJ2-5 and V is TRBV7-9; 13 bases fit TRBD2. V shed 2 bases, J shed 1 base, and the junction held 7 bases outside the gene matches. The germline CDR1 and CDR2 sequences are SEHNR and FQNEAQ (reference sequence). The CDR3 sequence is 18 residues long. CDR3 protein: CASSLPSGLAGVQETQYF. The CDR3 DNA reads as TGTGCCAGCAGCTTACCTTCCGGACTAGCGGGGGTCCAAGAGACCCAGTACTTC.

By frequency in the sample, this clone is medium-sized. This chain joins TRBV7-2 and TRBJ1-5, with 7 bases that match TRBD1. The V segment lost 5 bases and the J segment 4 bases; nucleotides outside the gene matches: 8. CDR1 is SGHTA and CDR2 is FQGNSA in the germline V gene. The CDR3 spans 15 residues. CDR3 amino acids: CASSLHRGMNQPQHF. CDR3 nucleotide sequence: TGTGCCAGCAGCCTACACAGGGGAATGAATCAGCCCCAGCATTTT. The whole variable domain, remainder taken from reference TRBV7-2 and TRBJ1-5, is GAGVSQSPSNKVTEKGKDVELRCDPISGHTALYWYRQSLGQGLEFLIYFQGNSAPDKSGLPSDRFSAERTGGSVSTLTIQRTQQEDSAVYLCASSLHRGMNQPQHFGDGTRLSIL.

The CDR3 reads CASKGGETQYF. CDR3 sequence (DNA): TGTGCCAGTAAGGGTGGAGAGACCCAGTACTTC. The chain links TRBV19 to TRBJ2-5; D not certain. Germline CDR1 reads LNHDA; CDR2 reads SQIVND (reference sequence). The CDR3 totals 11 residues. V was pared by 7 bases and J by 4 bases, with 7 bases between.

This sequence joins TRBV30 and TRBJ2-5; D may be TRBD2 (6 bases). This CDR3 has 14 residues. V lost 2 bases and J lost 4, with 14 bases in between. Per the germline V gene, CDR1 is GTSNPN and CDR2 is SVGIG (reference sequence). The CDR3 nucleotides read TGTGCCTGGAGTTCTCCGACGGGGGTAGAGACCCAGTACTTC. Translation gives CAWSSPTGVETQYF.

The chain links TRBV7-8 to TRBJ2-3; D gene unclear. CDR1 and CDR2 (germline): SGHVS, FQNEAQ. CDR3 length: 12 amino acids. V was pared by 5 bases and J by 6 bases, with 9 bases between. This CDR3 reads CASSPLVDTQYF. In DNA, the CDR3 is TGTGCCAGCAGCCCCCTCGTGGATACGCAGTATTTT.

On this clone itself: Other DNA sequences from this sample encode an identical CDR3 as well. The CDR3 coding sequence is TGCGCCAGCAGCTTTGACAGGGCGGGGGGCTACACCTTC. As protein: CASSFDRAGGYTF. V is TRBV5-1 and J is TRBJ1-2; 7 bases align to TRBD1. The germline CDR1 and CDR2 sequences are SGHRS and YFSETQ. The CDR3 has 13 amino acids. Trimming removed 2 bases from V and 8 bases from J; junction bases left unmatched: 6.

This clone was picked up a small number of times. J is TRBJ1-1 and V is TRBV5-1; a weak D match, TRBD1 (5 bases). Trimming took off 3 bases at V and 6 bases at J, with 15 bases between the two ends. The CDR3 contains 14 residues. Germline CDR1 and CDR2: SGHRS and YFSETQ. The CDR3 DNA sequence: TGCGCCAGCAGCTCTCAGGGTAGGATCGCTGAAGCTTTCTTT. This sequence encodes CASSSQGRIAEAFF.

The rearrangement links TRBV18 to TRBJ2-3, with TRBD1 matching 7 bases. There are 15 residues in the CDR3. In germline, CDR1 is KGHSH, CDR2 LQKENI. V shed 11 bases and J 3 bases; nucleotides not matched to a gene: 14. Here the CDR3 reads CAPAARDRITDTQYF. The CDR3 coding sequence is TGTGCCCCCGCGGCCCGGGACAGAATAACAGATACGCAGTATTTT.